What follows are 14 T cell receptor beta chains derived from one specimen sequenced in a study of blood T cells in healthy people across ages. The second PCR ran about 6 to 11 cycles with a sample-barcoded 5' primer and J-beta primers. TCRdb independently ran MiXCR on the 5' RACE reads; one entry per CDR3 protein. This sample has approximately 730,000 distinct CDR3 sequences, with around half found just once. The sample consisted of blood. The receptors were sampled from a man older than 75 in good health.

V gene TRBV2 combines with J gene TRBJ1-2; D may be TRBD1 (6 bases). Trimming took off 1 base at V and 7 bases at J, with 16 bases between the two ends. This CDR3 region has 15 residues. Germline lookup yields CDR1 SNHLY and CDR2 FYNNEI. CDR3 in amino acids: CASSEEGGRIAGYTF. CDR3 sequence (DNA): TGTGCCAGCAGTGAAGAGGGGGGGCGAATCGCTGGCTACACCTTC.

V usage is TRBV12-3 or TRBV12-4 and J usage is TRBJ1-5; TRBD1 matches 7 bases. V was clipped by 1 base and J by 4 bases; unmatched bases: 7. This CDR3 has 16 residues. The CDR3 bases are TGTGCCAGCAGTTTAGGTTCAGGGGGGCGGAATCAGCCCCAGCATTTT. Residues: CASSLGSGGRNQPQHF.

This clonotype was observed a few times. The chain couples TRBV28 to TRBJ2-5; D possibly uses TRBD1 or TRBD2 (5 bases each). V lost 3 bases and J lost 5, with 16 bases in between. The CDR3 spans 15 residues. Looked up from germline, CDR1 is MDHEN and CDR2 is SYDVKM. The CDR3 spells CASSLAQEEWETQYF. CDR3 DNA: TGTGCCAGCAGTTTGGCACAGGAGGAGTGGGAGACCCAGTACTTC.

The DNA for the CDR3 is TGCAGCGTCTCTTCTGACGTAACTGAAGCTTTCTTT. Translation gives CSVSSDVTEAFF. The chain carries TRBV29-1 and TRBJ1-1; D unresolved. Germline V CDR1 and CDR2: SQVTM, ANQGSEA. CDR3 size: 12 residues. Trimming took off 6 bases at V and 5 bases at J, with 13 bases between the two ends.

There are a few counts of this clonotype. The chain combines TRBV6-5 with TRBJ2-1; 7 bases map to TRBD1. Germline loops: CDR1 MNHEY, CDR2 SVGAGI. The CDR3 runs to 12 residues. V was clipped by 8 bases and J by 9 bases; unmatched bases: 7. The CDR3 protein is CASRDRVGEQFF. CDR3 bases: TGTGCCAGCCGCGACAGGGTGGGTGAGCAGTTCTTC.

The rearrangement uses TRBV20-1 and TRBJ2-1; no clear D. The germline V gene has CDR1 DFQATT and CDR2 SNEGSKA (reference sequence). The CDR3 loop spans 15 amino acids. V lost 0 bases and J lost 2, with 11 bases in between. The CDR3: CSARDQRLPYNEQFF. The CDR3 region has the DNA TGCAGTGCTAGAGATCAGAGACTTCCCTACAATGAGCAGTTCTTC.

The chain joins TRBV5-5 to TRBJ1-2, with TRBD1 identical over 7 bases. Germline trimming cut 4 bases from V and 2 bases from J; bases unmatched to any gene: 5. The CDR3 extends over 14 amino acids. Germline V gives CDR1 SGHKS, CDR2 YYEKEE (reference sequence). The chain's CDR3 is CASSIPGQNYGYTF. The CDR3 DNA reads TGTGCCAGCAGCATACCGGGACAGAACTATGGCTACACCTTC.

The chain has TRBV2 and TRBJ1-2; a possible D gene is TRBD1 (5 bases). Germline V lookup: CDR1 SNHLY, CDR2 FYNNEI. The V end lost 6 bases, the J end lost 2 bases, and 13 bases lay between the germline ends. The length of the CDR3 is 14 residues. CDR3 coding DNA: TGTGCCAGCAGAGGTGACAGACCCAACTATGGCTACACCTTC. Translating gives CASRGDRPNYGYTF.

This clonotype was observed a few times. The chain couples TRBV4-2 to TRBJ2-5; D unresolved. V gave up 2 bases and J gave up 2 bases, with 9 bases separating them. CDR1 and CDR2 (germline): LGHNA, YNFKEQ. The CDR3 length is 14 residues. The DNA for the CDR3 is TGTGCCAGCAGCCAAAGGCCATCTCAAGAGACCCAGTACTTC. Its translation: CASSQRPSQETQYF.

The chain employs TRBV30 and TRBJ2-1; D is possibly TRBD2 (6 bases). The CDR3 has 14 amino acids. V lost 5 bases to trimming and J lost 2 bases, with 13 bases between them. Germline CDR1 reads GTSNPN; CDR2 reads SVGIG (reference sequence). The CDR3 region is CAWDLATTYNEQFF. The CDR3, as DNA: TGTGCCTGGGACCTAGCGACTACCTACAATGAGCAGTTCTTC.

This chain links TRBV2 with TRBJ1-2, with a tentative D call TRBD1 (6 bases). Germline assignment: CDR1 SNHLY and CDR2 FYNNEI. CDR3 length: 13 residues. V lost 3 bases to trimming and J lost 5 bases, with 10 bases between them. CDR3 protein: CASSDWTAYGYTF. The CDR3 DNA reads TGTGCCAGCAGTGACTGGACAGCATATGGCTACACCTTC.

This chain links TRBV24-1 with TRBJ2-3; D not certain. CDR1 and CDR2 from the germline V gene are KGHDR and SFDVKD. Trimming shortened V by 7 bases and J by 0 bases, and 7 bases separated the two germline ends. The CDR3 extends over 13 amino acids. In DNA form, the CDR3 reads TGTGCCACCAGGCCTAAGAGCACAGATACGCAGTATTTT. Encoded protein: CATRPKSTDTQYF.

The chain employs TRBV9 and TRBJ2-5; 7 positions match TRBD2. Germline V gives CDR1 SGDLS, CDR2 YYNGEE. V gave up 4 bases and J gave up 11 bases; unmatched junction bases: 14. CDR3 length equals 14 residues. The CDR3 is CASSRLAIHNEQYF. Here the CDR3 DNA reads TGTGCCAGCAGCAGACTAGCCATTCACAATGAGCAGTACTTC.

This clonotype appeared a few times. The chain has TRBV29-1 and TRBJ1-1, with a weak D call TRBD1 (5 bases). The CDR3 has 11 residues. Germline V gene sequence: CDR1 SQVTM, CDR2 ANQGSEA. The V end was cut by 2 bases, the J end by 10 bases, with 11 bases between. The CDR3 DNA reads as TGCAGCGTTGAAAAGGACAAGGGAGCTTTCTTT. The encoded protein is CSVEKDKGAFF.